This passage covers 10 T cell receptor beta chains from one sample sequenced in a study of graft-versus-host responses after intestinal transplantation. Clones were sequenced by immunoSEQ multiplex PCR, and TCRdb holds only the in-frame ones, with some missing. The top ten clones hold roughly 3% of a sample with more than 100,000 clones, around 96% of them seen once. The antigens of these receptors remain unknown. Here the sequenced sample was unstimulated CD8+ T cells sorted from spleen or lymph node cells, taken before intestinal transplant. The source is a human donor who received an intestinal transplant.

This chain uses TRBV28 with TRBJ1-6; D gene unclear. V was clipped by 7 bases and J by 9 bases, with 22 bases between them. The CDR3 runs 16 residues. Germline lookup yields CDR1 MDHEN and CDR2 SYDVKM. The DNA for the CDR3 is TGTGCCAGCAATAACCTTGACTCCTGGTCAGGTTCACCCCTCCACTTT. Its protein is CASNNLDSWSGSPLHF.

V is TRBV9 and J is TRBJ2-3; D might be TRBD2 (5 bases). The CDR3 has 12 residues. The ends were cut back, 7 bases at V and 11 bases at J, with 17 bases in the middle. Germline CDR1 is SGDLS and CDR2 is YYNGEE. CDR3 coding DNA: TGTGCCAGCGGCAACCGGGAACCGGGGCAGTATTTT. It codes for CASGNREPGQYF.

This clone was detected once. This sequence joins TRBV10-3 and TRBJ1-1; D uncertain. Germline V lookup: CDR1 ENHRY, CDR2 SYGVKD. The V end was cut by 10 bases, the J end by 3 bases, with 6 bases between. The CDR3 length is 10 residues. The CDR3 sequence: CASGDTEAFF. In DNA, the CDR3 is TGTGCCAGCGGCGACACTGAAGCTTTCTTT.

The chain joins TRBV7-9 to TRBJ2-2; D might be TRBD1 (6 bases). The germline V gene has CDR1 SEHNR and CDR2 FQNEAQ (reference sequence). The CDR3 covers 15 residues. Deletions cut 6 bases from V and 1 base from J, with 12 bases between. CDR3 protein: CASRDSEKNTGELFF. The CDR3 DNA reads TGTGCCAGCAGGGACAGTGAAAAGAACACCGGGGAGCTGTTTTTT.

The chain combines TRBV15 with TRBJ2-1, with D unresolved. The CDR3 is 13 amino acids. V was pared by 0 bases and J by 7 bases, with 7 bases between. In germline, CDR1 is LNHNV, CDR2 YYDKDF (reference sequence). The CDR3 region has the DNA TGTGCCACCAGCAGAGATCCTAGGAATGAGCAGTTCTTC. The encoded protein is CATSRDPRNEQFF.

The chain recombines TRBV5-6 with TRBJ2-1, with TRBD1 matching 9 bases. CDR1 SGHDT and CDR2 YYEEEE come from the germline V gene. The CDR3 has 14 amino acids. The V gene end was trimmed by 2 bases and the J gene end by 5 bases; junction bases not matched to a gene: 2. The CDR3 nucleotides are TGTGCCAGCAGCTTCGGGACAGGGAACAATGAGCAGTTCTTC. It is translated as CASSFGTGNNEQFF.

The chain uses TRBV5-6 and TRBJ2-7; 14 nucleotides match TRBD2. CDR3 length equals 15 residues. The germline gives CDR1 SGHDT, CDR2 YYEEEE. J gave up 4 bases and V 5 bases, and 5 bases lay outside the gene matches. CDR3 in amino acids: CASRRLAGGAYEQYF. The CDR3 bases are TGTGCCAGCAGGCGACTAGCGGGAGGGGCTTACGAGCAGTACTTC.

V usage is TRBV14 and J usage is TRBJ1-1; D uncertain. The V end was cut by 0 bases, the J end by 6 bases, with 23 bases between. Germline V gene data show CDR1 as SGHDN and CDR2 as FVKESK. The CDR3 loop spans 18 amino acids. CDR3 region: CASSQDVIEVGGRPEAFF. The CDR3 DNA follows: TGTGCCAGCAGCCAAGATGTTATTGAGGTAGGAGGGCGGCCTGAAGCTTTCTTT.

The chain employs TRBV9 and TRBJ1-2; D is unclear. Trimming removed 0 bases at V and 4 bases at J, with 4 bases between. The CDR3 has 12 residues. In germline, CDR1 is SGDLS, CDR2 YYNGEE. The CDR3 bases are TGTGCCAGCAGCGTAGGGACCTATGGCTACACCTTC. Translating it yields CASSVGTYGYTF.

This sequence joins TRBV20-1 and TRBJ2-7; TRBD1 or TRBD2 may be the D gene (5 bases each). This CDR3 comprises 11 residues. V lost 6 bases to trimming and J lost 4 bases, with 10 bases between them. Germline assignment: CDR1 DFQATT and CDR2 SNEGSKA (reference sequence). The DNA for the CDR3 is TGCAGTGCCCCCTGGGGGTACGAGCAGTACTTC. It is translated as CSAPWGYEQYF.